This T cell receptor (beta chain) was observed in a study of blood T cell repertoires in COVID-19. Study-wide context: Both acute and convalescent COVID-19 samples were obtained from the United States, Italy and Spain. Sources were T cells, B-cell-depleted T cells, or PBMCs; the material itself was cDNA or gDNA.

CDR1 is LGHNA, CDR2 YNFKEQ, per germline. The CDR3 spans 16 residues. The V and J ends lost 4 bases and 0 bases respectively, with 13 bases between them. In the original analysis: Nucleated cell number was recorded as an estimate derived from reference gene primer amplification. Clones were read by immunoSEQ multiplex PCR, and TCRdb kept only the in-frame ones, dropping some. Clonal size and the V and J genes are those of that table, whereas D and trimming came from the DNA. Here the sample spans about 160,000 clones, about four fifths being singletons. The V gene is TRBV4-2, the J gene TRBJ1-5; D remains ambiguous. This TCR derives from a man aged 70-80 years with acute or convalescent COVID-19. Source material: peripheral blood. The CDR3 loop is CASSPPRGNSNQPQHF. The DNA of the CDR3 is TGTGCCAGCAGCCCTCCAAGAGGGAATAGCAATCAGCCCCAGCATTTT.